The sequence of this T cell receptor (beta chain) was determined in a study of lymphopenia after photon versus proton radiotherapy. The germline V gene encodes CDR1 SGDLS and CDR2 YYNGEE. The CDR3 totals 15 residues. Losses at the gene ends were 1 base for V and 9 bases for J; bases not matched to a gene: 10. Findings of the study overall: Photon-treated patients lost naive T cells and TCR diversity; proton-treated stayed stable. After the lymphocyte nadir, photon-treated repertoires showed oligoclonal expansion, especially of CD8+ Temra cells.

Profiling relied on immunoSEQ multiplex PCR, and the TCRdb table lists in-frame clones only, not all of them. The data hold about 16,000 clones, with more than 85% observed a single time. As regards this clone: Its antigen is currently unknown.

The sequence derives from a woman in her sixties or seventies with cholangiocarcinoma. Some clones in this sample may be carry-over from other donors' samples. V usage is TRBV9 and J usage is TRBJ2-3, with 8 nucleotides matching TRBD2. This material consisted of peripheral blood, taken from a patient treated with proton-based radiotherapy. The CDR3 reads CASSVKAGVQSTQYF. The CDR3 DNA is TGTGCCAGCAGCGTAAAAGCGGGAGTGCAGTCGACGCAGTATTTT.